This T cell receptor (beta chain) was recovered during a study of shared clonotypes between healthy human individuals. Study-level background: The study enrolled a couple of women and three men aged 18 to 49.

The repertoire was sequenced with immunoSEQ multiplex PCR; TCRdb's copy has only in-frame clones and lacks some. The sample carries fewer than 550,000 clones, around 79% recorded once. This TCR was sampled from a woman in her 40s in good health. Some clones in this sample may be carry-over from other donors' samples. Material for sequencing was PBMCs.

The CDR3 DNA is TGTGCCAGCAGTTTGTTGACAGGTCGGCATGAGCAGTTCTTC. As protein: CASSLLTGRHEQFF. The genes are TRBV6-5 and TRBJ2-1; D is perhaps TRBD1 (6 bases). Trimming removed 4 bases from V and 8 bases from J, with 15 bases in between. Germline V gives CDR1 MNHEY, CDR2 SVGAGI. The CDR3 is made up of 14 amino acids.